This TCR beta chain originates from a study of blood T cells in healthy people across ages. In the study overall: Researchers report that template switching captured about one barcoded beta molecule per two T cells.

Trimming left V 5 bases short and J 3 bases short, with 17 bases between. The CDR3 contains 16 residues. Germline-derived CDR1 and CDR2 are SQVTM and ANQGSEA. This clonotype came up many times. This may be a read error: a much more frequent sequence differs by one nucleotide. Primed by a sample-barcoded 5' primer and a J-beta primer mix, a second PCR proceeded for roughly 7 to 12 cycles. TCRdb ran MiXCR on the 5' RACE reads and lists one entry per CDR3 protein. The repertoire holds fewer than 900,000 distinct CDR3 sequences, with roughly 41% as singletons. Source material: blood. J is TRBJ2-6 and V is TRBV29-1; no clear D gene. This TCR derives from a woman aged 55-70 years in good health. The CDR3 here is CSVRAWQENGANVLTF. Here the CDR3 DNA reads TGCAGCGTTCGGGCCTGGCAGGAGAATGGGGCCAACGTCCTGACTTTC.